These T cell receptor beta chains were read from a single sample in a study of Ad26.COV2.S vaccination and SARS-CoV-2 variants. Measured with immunoSEQ multiplex PCR; TCRdb has only the in-frame clones, and not every one. The sample has around 250,000 clones, roughly 86% seen once; the top ten hold over 2.5%. Sequences were derived from peripheral blood, sampled in a trial of Ad26.COV2.S vaccine versus placebo. All receptors come from a person aged 18-65 years who received the Ad26.COV2.S COVID-19 vaccine or a placebo. Each CDR3 is given with its conserved first and last residue. Each record gives: D gene, clone size, J gene, V gene, CDR3 protein, CDR3 DNA. The D gene is left open where the match is weak. Not every row has a clone size; where given, it reads once, few, many or a size class.

TRBD1 - TRBJ2-7 TRBV10-3 CAIGATGTYEQYF TGTGCCATCGGGGCGACAGGGACCTACGAGCAGTACTTC
- - TRBJ1-5 TRBV7-2 CASSLEQGQPQHF TGTGCCAGCAGCTTAGAGCAGGGTCAGCCCCAGCATTTT
- once TRBJ2-3 TRBV6-6 CASRKLETSTDTQYF TGTGCCAGCAGAAAGCTTGAAACTAGCACAGATACGCAGTATTTT
- - TRBJ1-1 TRBV5-1 CASSLDKGNTEAFF TGCGCCAGCAGCCTTGACAAGGGGAACACTGAAGCTTTCTTT
- - TRBJ1-2 TRBV28 CASSSPPTDIYGYTF TGTGCCAGCAGTTCGCCCCCGACGGACATCTATGGCTACACCTTC
- few TRBJ2-2 TRBV11-3 CASSDNRNTGELFF TGTGCCAGCAGCGATAACAGAAACACCGGGGAGCTGTTTTTT
- - TRBJ1-4 TRBV30 CAWSVGGAREKLFF TGTGCCTGGAGTGTTGGGGGGGCGCGGGAAAAACTGTTTTTT
- few TRBJ2-7 TRBV11-2 CASSPIRTGYQAEQYF TGTGCCAGCAGCCCCATTAGGACGGGCTACCAGGCCGAGCAGTACTTC
TRBD1 - TRBJ1-2 TRBV6-2/TRBV6-3 CASSYSGTGRGYTF TGTGCCAGCAGTTACTCGGGGACAGGGCGCGGCTACACCTTC
- - TRBJ1-2 TRBV7-2 CASSHTNYGYTF TGTGCCAGCAGCCATACTAACTATGGCTACACCTTC
TRBD1 - TRBJ1-1 TRBV2 CASRGTVSLNTEAFF TGTGCCAGCAGGGGGACAGTTTCCTTGAACACTGAAGCTTTCTTT
- - TRBJ1-4 TRBV6-2/TRBV6-3 CASSDPSGRSNEKLFF TGTGCCAGCAGTGATCCGTCGGGACGGAGTAATGAAAAACTGTTTTTT
TRBD1 few TRBJ1-1 TRBV4-1 CASSRDRGRGTEAFF TGCGCCAGCAGCCGAGACAGGGGGCGCGGCACTGAAGCTTTCTTT
- - TRBJ1-1 TRBV10-3 CAISDPTGLHSRTEAFF TGTGCCATCAGTGACCCTACGGGACTCCATAGTCGGACTGAAGCTTTCTTT
TRBD1 - TRBJ2-7 TRBV18 CASGEPGQGIAEQYF TGTGCCAGCGGCGAGCCGGGACAGGGCATCGCCGAGCAGTACTTC
- - TRBJ2-1 TRBV5-4 CASSLVRASYNEQFF TGTGCCAGCAGCTTAGTGAGGGCCTCCTACAATGAGCAGTTCTTC
- - TRBJ2-7 TRBV6-5 CASSTTTSPEQYF TGTGCCAGCAGTACAACAACTTCTCCAGAGCAGTACTTC
- - TRBJ2-1 TRBV5-1 CASSQGHYNEQFF TGCGCCAGCAGCCAAGGACATTACAATGAGCAGTTCTTC
- - TRBJ2-3 TRBV2 CASSGEWADTQYF TGTGCCAGCAGTGGAGAATGGGCAGATACGCAGTATTTT
- - TRBJ1-2 TRBV14 CASSQGYQLNYGYTF TGTGCCAGCAGCCAAGGGTACCAGTTAAACTATGGCTACACCTTC
TRBD1 - TRBJ2-7 TRBV6-5 CASRDPGTGFSEQYF TGTGCCAGCAGGGACCCCGGGACAGGGTTTTCCGAGCAGTACTTC
- few TRBJ1-2 TRBV6-6 CASSSGDLRYGYTF TGTGCCAGCAGTTCCGGGGACTTACGGTATGGCTACACCTTC
- - TRBJ2-7 TRBV6-5 CASSYAATYEQYF TGTGCCAGCAGTTACGCGGCAACCTACGAGCAGTACTTC
- once TRBJ2-7 TRBV11-2 CASGTLTYEQYF TGTGCCAGCGGTACTTTGACCTACGAGCAGTACTTC
- - TRBJ1-4 TRBV28 CASRAGHEKLFF TGTGCCAGCAGGGCAGGGCATGAAAAACTGTTTTTT
- - TRBJ2-5 TRBV7-9 CASSLQSLYQETQYF TGTGCCAGCAGCTTACAATCTTTGTACCAAGAGACCCAGTACTTC
- - TRBJ2-3 TRBV5-4 CASSPLWPSQEDTQYF TGTGCCAGCAGCCCCCTTTGGCCTAGTCAGGAAGATACGCAGTATTTT
- - TRBJ1-1 TRBV29-1 CSGDRTEAFF TGCAGCGGGGACCGGACTGAAGCTTTCTTT
- once TRBJ1-2 TRBV6-4 CASAPGRSGTGYTF TGTGCCAGCGCTCCGGGGCGGAGCGGGACTGGCTACACCTTC